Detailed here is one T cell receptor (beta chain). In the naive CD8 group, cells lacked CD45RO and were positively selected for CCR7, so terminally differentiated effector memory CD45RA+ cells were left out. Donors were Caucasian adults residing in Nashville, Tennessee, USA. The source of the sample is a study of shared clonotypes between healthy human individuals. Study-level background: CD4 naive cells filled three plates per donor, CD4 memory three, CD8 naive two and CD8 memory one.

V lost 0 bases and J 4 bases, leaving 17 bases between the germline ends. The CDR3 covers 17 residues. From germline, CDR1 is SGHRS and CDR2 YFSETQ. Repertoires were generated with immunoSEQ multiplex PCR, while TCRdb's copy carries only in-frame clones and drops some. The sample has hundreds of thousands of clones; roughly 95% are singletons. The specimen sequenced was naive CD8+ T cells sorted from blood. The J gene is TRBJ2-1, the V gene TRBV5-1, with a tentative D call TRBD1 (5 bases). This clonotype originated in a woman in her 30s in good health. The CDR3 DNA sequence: TGCGCCAGCAGCTTGGACCCAGGACACAGCTATTACAATGAGCAGTTCTTC. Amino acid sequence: CASSLDPGHSYYNEQFF.